The clone carrying this TCR beta chain was seen more than once but under ten times. The target antigen is unknown. This specimen comes from a study of cytomegalovirus exposure and HLA in healthy donors. The study's findings and limits: There were around 160 TCR beta chains listed as cytomegalovirus-associated.

Sequenced by immunoSEQ multiplex PCR; TCRdb stores in-frame clones only, minus some. The data hold hundreds of thousands of clones, with 80% to 90% observed a single time. Per germline, CDR1 SNHLY and CDR2 FYNNEI. The CDR3 runs to 13 residues. V was cut by 7 bases and J by 6 bases, with 13 bases left in between. The specimen was PBMCs. J is TRBJ1-5 and V is TRBV2; the D is unclear. This TCR was recovered from a woman younger than 35 in good health and CMV-seronegative. The CDR3 protein is CASTFGIFQPQHF. Here the CDR3 DNA reads TGTGCCAGCACCTTCGGGATATTTCAGCCCCAGCATTTT.